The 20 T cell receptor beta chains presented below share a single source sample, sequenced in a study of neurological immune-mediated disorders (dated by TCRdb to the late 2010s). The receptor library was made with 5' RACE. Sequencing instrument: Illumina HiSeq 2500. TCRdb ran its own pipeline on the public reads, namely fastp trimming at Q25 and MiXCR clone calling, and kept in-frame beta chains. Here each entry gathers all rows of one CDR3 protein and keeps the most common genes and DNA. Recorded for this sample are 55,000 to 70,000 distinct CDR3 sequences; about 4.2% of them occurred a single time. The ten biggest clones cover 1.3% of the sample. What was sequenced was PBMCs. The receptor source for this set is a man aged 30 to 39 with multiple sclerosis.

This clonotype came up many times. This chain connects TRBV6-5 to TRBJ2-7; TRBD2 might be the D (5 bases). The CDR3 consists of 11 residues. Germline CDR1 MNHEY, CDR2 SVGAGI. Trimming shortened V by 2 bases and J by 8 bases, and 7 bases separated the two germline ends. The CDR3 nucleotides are TGTGCCAGCAGTTACGAGGGTCAGCAGTACTTC. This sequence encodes CASSYEGQQYF.

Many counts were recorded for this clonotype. The CDR3 coding sequence is TGCAGTGCTAGGATAGACTTAGCCAAAAACATTCAGTACTTC. Translated, it gives CSARIDLAKNIQYF. The gene calls are TRBV20-1 and TRBJ2-4; no definite D call. The CDR3 sequence is 14 residues long. V was trimmed by 3 bases and J by 0 bases, leaving 9 bases between them. CDR1 and CDR2 (germline): DFQATT, SNEGSKA (reference sequence).

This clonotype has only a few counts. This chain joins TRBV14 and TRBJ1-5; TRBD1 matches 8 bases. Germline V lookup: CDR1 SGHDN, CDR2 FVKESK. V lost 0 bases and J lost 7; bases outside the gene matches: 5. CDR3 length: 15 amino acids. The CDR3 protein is CASSQDWTGQQPQHF. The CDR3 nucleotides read TGTGCCAGCAGCCAAGATTGGACAGGGCAGCAGCCCCAGCATTTT.

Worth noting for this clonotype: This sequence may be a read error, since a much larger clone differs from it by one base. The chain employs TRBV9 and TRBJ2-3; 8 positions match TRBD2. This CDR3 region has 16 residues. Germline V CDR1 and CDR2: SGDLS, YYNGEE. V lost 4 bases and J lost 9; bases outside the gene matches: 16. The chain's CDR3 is CASSPQIGTSLSTQYF. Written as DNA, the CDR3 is TGTGCCAGCAGCCCGCAAATTGGGACTAGTCTATCCACGCAGTATTTT.

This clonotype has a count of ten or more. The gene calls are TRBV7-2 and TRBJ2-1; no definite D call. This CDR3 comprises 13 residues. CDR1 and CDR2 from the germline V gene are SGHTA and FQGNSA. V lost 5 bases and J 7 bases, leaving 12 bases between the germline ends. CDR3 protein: CASSPQRVNEQFF. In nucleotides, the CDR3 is TGTGCCAGCAGCCCCCAGCGTGTTAATGAGCAGTTCTTC.

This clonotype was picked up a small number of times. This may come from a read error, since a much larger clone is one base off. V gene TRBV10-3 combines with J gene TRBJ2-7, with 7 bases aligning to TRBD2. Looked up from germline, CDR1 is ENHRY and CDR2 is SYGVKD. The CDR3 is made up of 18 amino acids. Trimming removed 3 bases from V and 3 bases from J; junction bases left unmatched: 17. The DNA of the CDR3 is TGTGCCATCAGTGACTACTATTCATGGGGGGGGACGGGCTACGAGCAGTACTTC. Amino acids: CAISDYYSWGGTGYEQYF.

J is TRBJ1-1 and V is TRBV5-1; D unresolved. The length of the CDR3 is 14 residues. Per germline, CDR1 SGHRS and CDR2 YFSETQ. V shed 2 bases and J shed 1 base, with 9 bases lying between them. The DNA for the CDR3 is TGCGCCAGCAGCTTTGCTCGAAAGAACACTGAAGCTTTCTTT. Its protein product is CASSFARKNTEAFF.

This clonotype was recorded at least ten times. The CDR3: CASSLAVNNEQFF. The CDR3 coding sequence is TGTGCCAGCAGCTTAGCTGTGAACAATGAGCAGTTCTTC. The chain recombines TRBV7-7 with TRBJ2-1, with D unclear. CDR3 length equals 13 residues. V lost 0 bases, J lost 5 bases, and 5 bases lay in between. Germline loops: CDR1 SSHAT, CDR2 FNYEAQ (reference sequence).

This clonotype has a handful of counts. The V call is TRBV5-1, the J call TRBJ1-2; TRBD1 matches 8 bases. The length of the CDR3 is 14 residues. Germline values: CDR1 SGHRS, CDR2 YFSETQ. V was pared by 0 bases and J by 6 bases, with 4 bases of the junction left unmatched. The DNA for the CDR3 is TGCGCCAGCAGCTTGGTGGCAGGGGGCAATGGCTACACCTTC. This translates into CASSLVAGGNGYTF.

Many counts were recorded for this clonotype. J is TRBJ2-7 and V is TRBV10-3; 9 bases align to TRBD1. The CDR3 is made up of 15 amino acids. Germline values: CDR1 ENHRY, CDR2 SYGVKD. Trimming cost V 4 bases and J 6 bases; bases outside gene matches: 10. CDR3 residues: CAISVPPGQGFEQYF. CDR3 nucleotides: TGTGCCATCAGTGTGCCGCCGGGACAGGGATTCGAGCAGTACTTC.

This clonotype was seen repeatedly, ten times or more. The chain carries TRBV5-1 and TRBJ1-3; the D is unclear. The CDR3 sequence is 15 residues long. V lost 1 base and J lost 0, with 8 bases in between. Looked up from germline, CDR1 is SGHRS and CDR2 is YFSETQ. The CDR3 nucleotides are TGCGCCAGCAGCTTGCGACCATCCTCTGGAAACACCATATATTTT. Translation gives CASSLRPSSGNTIYF.

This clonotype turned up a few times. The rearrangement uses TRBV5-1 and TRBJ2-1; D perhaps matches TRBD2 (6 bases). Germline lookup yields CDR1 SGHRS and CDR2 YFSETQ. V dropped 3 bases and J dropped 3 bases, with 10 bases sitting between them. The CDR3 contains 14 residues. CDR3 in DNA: TGCGCCAGCAGCTCAGGACTAAACTACAATGAGCAGTTCTTC. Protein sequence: CASSSGLNYNEQFF.

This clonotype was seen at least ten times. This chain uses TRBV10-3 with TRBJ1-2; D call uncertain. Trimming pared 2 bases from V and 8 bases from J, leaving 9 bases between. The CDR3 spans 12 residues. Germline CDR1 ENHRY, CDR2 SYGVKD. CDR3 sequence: CAISEGVYGYTF. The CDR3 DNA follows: TGTGCCATCAGTGAGGGGGTTTACGGCTACACCTTC.

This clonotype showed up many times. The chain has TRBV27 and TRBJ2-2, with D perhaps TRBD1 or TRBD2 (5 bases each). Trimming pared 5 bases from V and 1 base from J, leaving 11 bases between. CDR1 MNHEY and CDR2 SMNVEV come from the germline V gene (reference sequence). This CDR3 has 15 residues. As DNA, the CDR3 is TGTGCCAGCAGTCGAGGGGACCTGAACACCGGGGAGCTGTTTTTT. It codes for CASSRGDLNTGELFF.

The CDR3 loop is CASIWRGSGNTIYF. The CDR3 DNA is TGTGCCAGCATCTGGAGGGGATCTGGAAACACCATATATTTT. This chain joins TRBV12-3 or TRBV12-4 and TRBJ1-3; tentatively, D is TRBD1 (5 bases). Trimming stripped 7 bases from V and 1 base from J, with 11 bases between. The CDR3 totals 14 residues.

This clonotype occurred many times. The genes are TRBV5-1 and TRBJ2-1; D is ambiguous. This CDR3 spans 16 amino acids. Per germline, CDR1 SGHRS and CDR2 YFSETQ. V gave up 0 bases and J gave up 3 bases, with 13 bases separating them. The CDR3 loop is CASSLGPSLDYNEQFF. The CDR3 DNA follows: TGCGCCAGCAGCTTGGGTCCCAGTTTAGACTACAATGAGCAGTTCTTC.

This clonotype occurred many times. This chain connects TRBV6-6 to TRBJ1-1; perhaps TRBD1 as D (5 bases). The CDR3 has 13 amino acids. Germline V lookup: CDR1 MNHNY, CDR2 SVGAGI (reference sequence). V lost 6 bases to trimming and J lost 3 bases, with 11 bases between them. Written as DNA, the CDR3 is TGTGCCAGCAGATGGGGGGGGGACACTGAAGCTTTCTTT. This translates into CASRWGGDTEAFF.

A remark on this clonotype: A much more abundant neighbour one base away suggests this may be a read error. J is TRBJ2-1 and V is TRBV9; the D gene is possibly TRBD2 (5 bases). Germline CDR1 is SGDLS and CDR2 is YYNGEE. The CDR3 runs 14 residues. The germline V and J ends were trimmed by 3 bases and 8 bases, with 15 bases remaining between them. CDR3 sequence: CASSAPGIVYEQFF. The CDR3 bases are TGTGCCAGCAGCGCGCCGGGAATTGTCTATGAGCAGTTCTTC.

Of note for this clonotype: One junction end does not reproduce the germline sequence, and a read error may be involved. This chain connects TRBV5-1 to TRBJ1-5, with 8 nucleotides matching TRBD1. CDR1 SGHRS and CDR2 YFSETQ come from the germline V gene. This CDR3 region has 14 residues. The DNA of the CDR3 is TGCGCCAGCAGCTTAGGACAGGGCACTCAGCCCCAGAATTTT. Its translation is CASSLGQGTQPQNF.

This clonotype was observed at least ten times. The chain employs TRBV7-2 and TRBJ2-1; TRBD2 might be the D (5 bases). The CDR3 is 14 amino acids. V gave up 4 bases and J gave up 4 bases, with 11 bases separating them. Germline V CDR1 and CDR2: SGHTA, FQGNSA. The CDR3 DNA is TGTGCCAGCAGCTCTGGGCTAGCATACAATGAGCAGTTCTTC. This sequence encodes CASSSGLAYNEQFF.